The entry below describes one T cell receptor beta chain. This sample stems from a study of blood T cell repertoires in COVID-19. About the study: The samples span acute and convalescent COVID-19 from the United States, Italy and Spain. T cells, B-cell-depleted T cells, or PBMCs supplied cDNA or gDNA.

CDR3 size: 15 residues. V was trimmed by 6 bases and J by 1 base, leaving 13 bases between them. Germline V gives CDR1 MNHEY, CDR2 SVGEGT. Authors' analysis steps: It was from reference gene primer amplification that nucleated cell counts were estimated. The table came from immunoSEQ multiplex PCR; TCRdb's copy has only in-frame clones and leaves some out. Clone size and V and J calls were adopted from that table, with D and trimming inferred from the DNA. The table includes over 150,000 clones, less than 90% detected once. The rearrangement links TRBV6-2 or TRBV6-3 to TRBJ2-1; TRBD2 might be the D (6 bases). This TCR was sampled from a man younger than 35 with active or convalescent COVID-19. The source material was peripheral blood. CDR3 coding DNA: TGTGCCAGCAGCCTTGGGACTTTTTCCTACAATGAGCAGTTCTTC. This codes for CASSLGTFSYNEQFF.